Listed below are T cell receptor beta chains from one sample, sequenced in a study of Graves' ophthalmopathy and Graves' hyperthyroidism. Each CDR3 protein gets one entry after TCRdb re-called the multiplex PCR reads with MiXCR. This table holds 200,000 to 300,000 distinct CDR3 sequences, less than 55% found once. The material sequenced was peripheral blood. These receptors originate from an adult man with Graves' ophthalmopathy. CDR3s include the opening cysteine and the closing phenylalanine or tryptophan. Expanded clones are given a class, and other clones once, few, many or no size at all.

V gene: TRBV5-4; clone size: once; CDR3 protein: CASSLQGAGGYTF
V gene: TRBV19; clone size: .; CDR3 protein: CASSPLGDARNQPQHF
V gene: TRBV9; clone size: .; CDR3 protein: CASSLRDSANSPLHF
V gene: TRBV18; clone size: .; CDR3 protein: CASSPRRSTGELFF
V gene: TRBV29-1; clone size: .; CDR3 protein: CSATPLAGVGNQPQHF
V gene: TRBV5-1; clone size: .; CDR3 protein: CASSLYGEVDEQYF
V gene: TRBV12-5; clone size: few; CDR3 protein: CASGLDRISFF
V gene: TRBV20-1; clone size: .; CDR3 protein: CSAGGGPANYGYTF
V gene: TRBV7-9; clone size: .; CDR3 protein: CASTREGNQPQHF
V gene: TRBV7-8; clone size: .; CDR3 protein: CASSAQVGSNEKLFF
V gene: TRBV10-2; clone size: .; CDR3 protein: CASSYLGRGRVEQYF
V gene: TRBV10-2; clone size: many; CDR3 protein: CASRETGTESPLHF
V gene: TRBV7-9; clone size: .; CDR3 protein: CASSLSAEAFF
V gene: TRBV5-1; clone size: .; CDR3 protein: CASSFRTTSGSGGAEQYF
V gene: TRBV19; clone size: few; CDR3 protein: CASTPRGSLQETQYF
V gene: TRBV20-1; clone size: .; CDR3 protein: CSARGTSRWGNEQYF